This T cell receptor beta chain appears in the sequencing data of a study of blood T cell repertoires in COVID-19. Germline loops: CDR1 SGDLS, CDR2 YYNGEE. V was pared by 0 bases and J by 3 bases, with 6 bases of the junction left unmatched. The CDR3 extends over 15 amino acids. Per the study methods: Amplification from reference gene primers served as the basis for estimated nucleated cell counts. Generated by immunoSEQ multiplex PCR, the TCRdb table keeps only in-frame clones and is missing some. For V, J and clone size, that table is used; D and trimming come from the DNA. In the table there are 240,000 or so clones, around 86% of which are singletons.

The chain recombines TRBV9 with TRBJ2-7; 7 bases align to TRBD1. Input material: PBMCs or T cells enriched from blood (not recorded which). The sequence derives from a woman between 35 and 50 years old with acute COVID-19. CDR3 loop: CASSVAPTGDYEQYF. For the CDR3, the DNA is TGTGCCAGCAGCGTAGCTCCCACAGGGGACTACGAGCAGTACTTC. The complete variable domain, with remaining parts taken from reference TRBV9 and TRBJ2-7, reads DSGVTQTPKHLITATGQRVTLRCSPRSGDLSVYWYQQSLDQGLQFLIQYYNGEERAKGNILERFSAQQFPDLHSELNLSSLELGDSALYFCASSVAPTGDYEQYFGPGTRLTVT.